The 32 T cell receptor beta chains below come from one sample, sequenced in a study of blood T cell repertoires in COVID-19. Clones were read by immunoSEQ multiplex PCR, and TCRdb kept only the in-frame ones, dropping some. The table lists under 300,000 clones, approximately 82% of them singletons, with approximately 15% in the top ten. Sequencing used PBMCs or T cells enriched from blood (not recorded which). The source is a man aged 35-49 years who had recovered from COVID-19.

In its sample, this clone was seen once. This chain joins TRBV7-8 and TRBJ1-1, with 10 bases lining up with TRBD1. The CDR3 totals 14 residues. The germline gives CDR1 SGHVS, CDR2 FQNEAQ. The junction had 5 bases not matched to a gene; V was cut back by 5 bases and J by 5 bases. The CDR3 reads CASSAGQGWTEAFF. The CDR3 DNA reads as TGTGCCAGCAGCGCGGGACAGGGGTGGACTGAAGCTTTCTTT.

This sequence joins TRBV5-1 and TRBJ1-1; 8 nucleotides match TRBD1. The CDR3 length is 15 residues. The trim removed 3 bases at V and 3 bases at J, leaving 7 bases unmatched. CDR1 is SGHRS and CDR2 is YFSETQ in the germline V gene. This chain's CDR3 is CASSSAGGVDTEAFF. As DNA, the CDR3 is TGCGCCAGCAGCTCCGCAGGGGGCGTGGACACTGAAGCTTTCTTT.

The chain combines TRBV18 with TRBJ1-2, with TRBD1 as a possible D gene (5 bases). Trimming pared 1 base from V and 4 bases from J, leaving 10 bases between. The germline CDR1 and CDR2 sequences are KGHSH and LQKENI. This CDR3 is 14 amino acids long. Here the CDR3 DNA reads TGTGCCAGCTCACCACTTGGAGGGACCTATGGCTACACCTTC. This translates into CASSPLGGTYGYTF.

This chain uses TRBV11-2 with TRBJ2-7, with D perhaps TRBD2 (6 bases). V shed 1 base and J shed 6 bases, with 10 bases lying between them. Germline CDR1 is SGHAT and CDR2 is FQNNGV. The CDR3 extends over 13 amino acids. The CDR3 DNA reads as TGTGCCAGCAGCTTAGGGCGGGATGGCGAGCAGTACTTC. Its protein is CASSLGRDGEQYF.

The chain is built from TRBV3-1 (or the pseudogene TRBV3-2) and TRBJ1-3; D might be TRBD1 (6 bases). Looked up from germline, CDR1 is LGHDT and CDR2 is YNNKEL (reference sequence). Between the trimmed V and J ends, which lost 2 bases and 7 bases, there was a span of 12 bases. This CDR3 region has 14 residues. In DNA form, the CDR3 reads TGTGCCAGCAGCCAAAACAGGGTGTCGAACACCATATATTTT. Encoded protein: CASSQNRVSNTIYF.

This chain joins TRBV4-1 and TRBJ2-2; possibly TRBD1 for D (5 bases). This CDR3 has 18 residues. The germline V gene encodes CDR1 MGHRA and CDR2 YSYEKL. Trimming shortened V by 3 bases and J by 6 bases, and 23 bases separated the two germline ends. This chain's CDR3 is CASSQGPEGAGPAGELFF. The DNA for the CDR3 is TGCGCCAGCAGCCAGGGGCCGGAAGGGGCAGGGCCGGCCGGGGAGCTGTTTTTT.

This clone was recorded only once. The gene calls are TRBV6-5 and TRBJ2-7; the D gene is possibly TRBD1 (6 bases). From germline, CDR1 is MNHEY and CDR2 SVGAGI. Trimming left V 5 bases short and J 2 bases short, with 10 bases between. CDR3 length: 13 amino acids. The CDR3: CASSPDRPYEQYF. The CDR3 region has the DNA TGTGCCAGCAGTCCGGACAGACCCTACGAGCAGTACTTC.

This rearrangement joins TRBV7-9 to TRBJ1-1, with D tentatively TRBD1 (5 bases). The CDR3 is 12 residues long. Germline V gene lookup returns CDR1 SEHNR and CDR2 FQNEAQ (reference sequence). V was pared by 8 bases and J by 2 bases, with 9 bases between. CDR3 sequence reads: CASEQGNTEAFF. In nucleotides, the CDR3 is TGTGCCAGCGAGCAGGGAAACACTGAAGCTTTCTTT.

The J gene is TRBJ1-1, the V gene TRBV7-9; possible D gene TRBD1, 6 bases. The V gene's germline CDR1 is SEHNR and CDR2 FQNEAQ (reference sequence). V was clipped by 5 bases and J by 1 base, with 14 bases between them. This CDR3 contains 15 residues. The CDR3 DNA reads TGTGCCAGCAGCCGAGGGGACAAGCGGAACACTGAAGCTTTCTTT. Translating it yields CASSRGDKRNTEAFF.

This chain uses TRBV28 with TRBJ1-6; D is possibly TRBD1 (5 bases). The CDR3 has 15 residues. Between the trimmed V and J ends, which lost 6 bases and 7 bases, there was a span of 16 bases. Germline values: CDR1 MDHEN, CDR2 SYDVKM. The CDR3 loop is CASRPTQGENSPLHF. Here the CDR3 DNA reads TGTGCCAGCAGACCGACCCAGGGCGAAAATTCACCCCTCCACTTT.

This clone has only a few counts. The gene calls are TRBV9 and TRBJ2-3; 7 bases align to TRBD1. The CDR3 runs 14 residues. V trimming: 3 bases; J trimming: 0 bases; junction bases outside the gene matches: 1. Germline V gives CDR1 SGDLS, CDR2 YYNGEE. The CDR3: CASSGDRSTDTQYF. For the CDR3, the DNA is TGTGCCAGCAGCGGGGACAGAAGCACAGATACGCAGTATTTT.

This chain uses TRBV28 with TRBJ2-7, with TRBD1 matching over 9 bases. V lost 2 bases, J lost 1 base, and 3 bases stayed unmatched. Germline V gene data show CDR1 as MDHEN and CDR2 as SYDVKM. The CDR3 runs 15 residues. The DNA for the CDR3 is TGTGCCAGCAGTTTAGAGGGGACAGGGTCCTACGAGCAGTACTTC. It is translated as CASSLEGTGSYEQYF.

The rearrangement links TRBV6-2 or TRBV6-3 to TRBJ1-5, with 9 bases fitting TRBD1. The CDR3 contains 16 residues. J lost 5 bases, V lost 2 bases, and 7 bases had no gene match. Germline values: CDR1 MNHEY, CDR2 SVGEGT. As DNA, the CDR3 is TGTGCCAGCAGTTACCCGGACAGGGGTGGGGATCAGCCCCAGCATTTT. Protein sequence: CASSYPDRGGDQPQHF.

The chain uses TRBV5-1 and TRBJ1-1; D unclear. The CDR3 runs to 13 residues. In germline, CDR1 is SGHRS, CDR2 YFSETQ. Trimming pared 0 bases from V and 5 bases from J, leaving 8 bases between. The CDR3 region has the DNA TGCGCCAGCAGCTTGGCCGGGTTTACTGAAGCTTTCTTT. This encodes CASSLAGFTEAFF.

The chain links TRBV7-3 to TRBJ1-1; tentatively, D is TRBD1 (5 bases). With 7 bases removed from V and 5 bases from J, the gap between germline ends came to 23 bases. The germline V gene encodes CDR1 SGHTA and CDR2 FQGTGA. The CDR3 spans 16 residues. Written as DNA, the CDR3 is TGTGCCAGCACTTCACCTATAGGGGACTCGGGTACTGAAGCTTTCTTT. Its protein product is CASTSPIGDSGTEAFF.

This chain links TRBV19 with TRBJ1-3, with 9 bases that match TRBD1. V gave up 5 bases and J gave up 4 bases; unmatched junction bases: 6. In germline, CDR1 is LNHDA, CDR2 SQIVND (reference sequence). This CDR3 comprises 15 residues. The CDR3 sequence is CASSAQGANGNTIYF. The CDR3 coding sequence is TGTGCCAGTAGTGCACAGGGGGCGAACGGAAACACCATATATTTT.

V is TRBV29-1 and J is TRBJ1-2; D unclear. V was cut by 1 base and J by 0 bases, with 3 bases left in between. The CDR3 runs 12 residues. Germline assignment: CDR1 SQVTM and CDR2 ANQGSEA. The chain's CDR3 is CSVEASNYGYTF. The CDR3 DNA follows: TGCAGCGTTGAAGCATCTAACTATGGCTACACCTTC.

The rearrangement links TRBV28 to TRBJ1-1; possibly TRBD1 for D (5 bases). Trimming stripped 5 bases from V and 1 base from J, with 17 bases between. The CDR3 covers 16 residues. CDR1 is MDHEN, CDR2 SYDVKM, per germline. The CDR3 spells CASSRRGRVENTEAFF. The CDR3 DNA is TGTGCCAGCAGTAGGAGGGGAAGGGTTGAGAACACTGAAGCTTTCTTT. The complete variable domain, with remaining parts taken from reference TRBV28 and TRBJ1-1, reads DVKVTQSSRYLVKRTGEKVFLECVQDMDHENMFWYRQDPGLGLRLIYFSYDVKMKEKGDIPEGYSVSREKKERFSLILESASTNQTSMYLCASSRRGRVENTEAFFGQGTRLTVV.

The CDR3 here is CASSKPGQGPGELFF. The CDR3, as DNA: TGTGCCAGCAGTAAGCCGGGACAGGGTCCCGGGGAGCTGTTTTTT. The chain is built from TRBV6-2 or TRBV6-3 and TRBJ2-2; 9 positions agree with TRBD1. The CDR3 consists of 15 residues. Germline values: CDR1 MNHEY, CDR2 SVGEGT. The V and J ends lost 5 bases and 6 bases, in that order; junction bases with no gene match: 7.

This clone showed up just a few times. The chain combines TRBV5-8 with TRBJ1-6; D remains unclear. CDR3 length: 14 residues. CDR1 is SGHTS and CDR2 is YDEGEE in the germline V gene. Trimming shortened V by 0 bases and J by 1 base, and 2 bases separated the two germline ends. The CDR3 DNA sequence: TGTGCCAGCAGCTTGGTATCCTATAATTCACCCCTCCACTTT. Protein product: CASSLVSYNSPLHF.

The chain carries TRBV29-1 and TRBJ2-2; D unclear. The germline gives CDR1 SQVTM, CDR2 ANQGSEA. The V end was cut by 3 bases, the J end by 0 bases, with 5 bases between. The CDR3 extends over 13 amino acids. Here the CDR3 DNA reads TGCAGCGTTGACAGGCCGAACACCGGGGAGCTGTTTTTT. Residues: CSVDRPNTGELFF.

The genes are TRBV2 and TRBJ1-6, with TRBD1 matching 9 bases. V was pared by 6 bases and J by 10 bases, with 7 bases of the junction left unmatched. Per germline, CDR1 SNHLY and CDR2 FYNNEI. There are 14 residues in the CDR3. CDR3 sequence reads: CASRTGGVRSPLHF. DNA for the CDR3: TGTGCCAGCAGAACAGGGGGCGTCCGCTCACCCCTCCACTTT.

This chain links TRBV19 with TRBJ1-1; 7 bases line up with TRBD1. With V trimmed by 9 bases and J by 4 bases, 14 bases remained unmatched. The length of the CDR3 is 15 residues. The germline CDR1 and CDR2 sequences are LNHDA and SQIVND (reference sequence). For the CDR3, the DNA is TGTGCCAGCTTGACGACAAGACAGGGAAGCACTGAAGCTTTCTTT. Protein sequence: CASLTTRQGSTEAFF.

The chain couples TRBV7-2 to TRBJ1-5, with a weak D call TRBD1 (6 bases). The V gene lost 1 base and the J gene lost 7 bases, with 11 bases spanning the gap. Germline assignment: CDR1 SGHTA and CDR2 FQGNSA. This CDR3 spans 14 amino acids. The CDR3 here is CASSLDGGAQPQHF. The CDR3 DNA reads TGTGCCAGCAGCTTAGATGGGGGGGCACAGCCCCAGCATTTT.

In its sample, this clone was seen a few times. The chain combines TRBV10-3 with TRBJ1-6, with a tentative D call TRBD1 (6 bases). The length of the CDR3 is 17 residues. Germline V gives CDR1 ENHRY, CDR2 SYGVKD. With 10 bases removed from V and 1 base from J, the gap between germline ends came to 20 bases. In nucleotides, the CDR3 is TGTGCCAGCCGCCCCAGGACAGCCTTATCCTATAATTCACCCCTCCACTTT. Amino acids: CASRPRTALSYNSPLHF.

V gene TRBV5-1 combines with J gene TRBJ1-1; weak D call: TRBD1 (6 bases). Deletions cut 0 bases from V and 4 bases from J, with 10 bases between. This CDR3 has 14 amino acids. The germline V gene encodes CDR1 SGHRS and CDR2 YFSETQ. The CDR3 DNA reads TGCGCCAGCAGCTTGGTAGGGGGTGTCACTGAAGCTTTCTTT. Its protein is CASSLVGGVTEAFF.

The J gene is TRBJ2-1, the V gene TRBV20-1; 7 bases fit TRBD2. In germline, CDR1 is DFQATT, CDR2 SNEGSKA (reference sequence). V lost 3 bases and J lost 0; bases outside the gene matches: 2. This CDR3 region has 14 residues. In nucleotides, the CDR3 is TGCAGTGCTAGTCCTAGCGGCTCCTACAATGAGCAGTTCTTC. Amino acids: CSASPSGSYNEQFF.

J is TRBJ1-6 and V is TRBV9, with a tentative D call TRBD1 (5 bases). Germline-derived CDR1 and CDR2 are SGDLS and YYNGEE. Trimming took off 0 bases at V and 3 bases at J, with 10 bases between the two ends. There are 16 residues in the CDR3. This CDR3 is CASSVAGSYYNSPLHF. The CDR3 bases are TGTGCCAGCAGCGTAGCAGGGTCCTACTATAATTCACCCCTCCACTTT.

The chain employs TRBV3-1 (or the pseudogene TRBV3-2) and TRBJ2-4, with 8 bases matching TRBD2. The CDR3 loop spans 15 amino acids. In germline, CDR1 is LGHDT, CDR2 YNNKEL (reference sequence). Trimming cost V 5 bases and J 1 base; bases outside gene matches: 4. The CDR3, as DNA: TGTGCCAGCAGCAGGGGACTAGTGGCCAAAAACATTCAGTACTTC. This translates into CASSRGLVAKNIQYF.

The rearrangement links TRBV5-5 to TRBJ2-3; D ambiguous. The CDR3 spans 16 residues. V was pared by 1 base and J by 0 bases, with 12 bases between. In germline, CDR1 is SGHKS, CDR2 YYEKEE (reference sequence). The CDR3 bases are TGTGCCAGCAGCTTGATTGCAGTCTCTAGCACAGATACGCAGTATTTT. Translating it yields CASSLIAVSSTDTQYF.

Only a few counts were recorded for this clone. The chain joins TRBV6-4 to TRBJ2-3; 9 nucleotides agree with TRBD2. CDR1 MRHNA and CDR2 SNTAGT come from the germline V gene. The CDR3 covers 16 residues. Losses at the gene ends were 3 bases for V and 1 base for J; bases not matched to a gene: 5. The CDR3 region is CASSETSGGGTDTQYF. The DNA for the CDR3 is TGTGCCAGCAGTGAGACTAGCGGAGGGGGCACAGATACGCAGTATTTT.

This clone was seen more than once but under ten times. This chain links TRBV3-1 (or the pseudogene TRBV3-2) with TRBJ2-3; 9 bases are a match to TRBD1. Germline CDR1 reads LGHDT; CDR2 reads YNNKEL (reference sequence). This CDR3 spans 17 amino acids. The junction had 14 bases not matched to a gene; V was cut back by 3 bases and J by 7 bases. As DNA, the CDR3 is TGTGCCAGCAGCCAGGGGATTCCGGGACAGGGCGGATATACGCAGTATTTT. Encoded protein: CASSQGIPGQGGYTQYF.